This section outlines one TCR beta chain sequence together with its context. Original analysis: Amplification of reference gene primers provided the estimated nucleated cell counts. The assay was immunoSEQ multiplex PCR, and TCRdb's table has in-frame clones only and misses some. V, J and clone size derive from that table, while D and trimming were established from the DNA sequence. The sample consists of approximately 400,000 clones, 89% of them appearing once. The data are from a study of blood T cell repertoires in COVID-19. Study summary: Sites across the United States, Italy and Spain contributed samples from acute and convalescent COVID-19. In each case, the material was cDNA or gDNA derived from T cells, B-cell-depleted T cells, or PBMCs.

This receptor was identified in a middle-aged man with acute or convalescent COVID-19. The specimen was peripheral blood.

CDR3 amino acids: CASSLTGGEQFF. The CDR3 DNA reads as TGTGCCAGCAGCCTAACCGGCGGTGAGCAGTTCTTC. The genes are TRBV3-1 (or the pseudogene TRBV3-2) and TRBJ2-1; D remains unclear. Trimming took off 4 bases at V and 9 bases at J, with 10 bases between the two ends. Per germline, CDR1 LGHDT and CDR2 YNNKEL (reference sequence). The CDR3 consists of 12 residues.